The 25 T cell receptor beta chains below were found in one sample sequenced in a study of T cell repertoires in cytomegalovirus infection. TCRdb re-analysed the reads in MiXCR, keeping a single row per CDR3 protein. This sample yields hundreds of thousands of distinct CDR3 sequences, of which about 28% are seen a single time; around 18% belongs to the top ten. These receptors are not linked to any known antigen. The sample consisted of cultured PBMCs, taken from culture after CMV antigen stimulation. All receptors come from a human donor in good health (CMV status not recorded). Some clones in this sample may be carry-over from other donors' samples.

CDR3 amino acids: CASTFGETQYF. The CDR3 coding sequence is TGTGCCTCTACCTTCGGAGAGACCCAGTACTTC. The rearrangement links TRBV7-2 to TRBJ2-5, with D unclear. The CDR3 sequence is 11 residues long. Trimming took off 11 bases at V and 4 bases at J, with 11 bases between the two ends. CDR1 is SGHTA, CDR2 FQGNSA, per germline.

This clonotype was detected ten times or more. The chain couples TRBV7-8 to TRBJ1-6; no definite D call. The V end lost 2 bases, the J end lost 8 bases, and 10 bases lay between the germline ends. Germline CDR1 and CDR2: SGHVS and FQNEAQ. The CDR3 length is 14 residues. In nucleotides, the CDR3 is TGTGCCAGCAGCTTAATGGACGGGGATTCACCCCTCCACTTT. It yields the protein CASSLMDGDSPLHF.

V gene TRBV6-5 combines with J gene TRBJ1-2; no firm D call. V was shortened by 2 bases and J by 6 bases, with 13 bases between the two germline ends. The CDR3 consists of 14 residues. The germline gives CDR1 MNHEY, CDR2 SVGAGI. The DNA for the CDR3 is TGTGCCAGCAGTTACGCGGGCGGGGTTGATGGCTACACCTTC. This gives the protein CASSYAGGVDGYTF.

The gene calls are TRBV28 and TRBJ2-7; D unresolved. The V end lost 6 bases, the J end lost 2 bases, and 11 bases lay between the germline ends. The length of the CDR3 is 13 residues. Germline CDR1 is MDHEN and CDR2 is SYDVKM. The CDR3 sequence: CASSPPTAYEQYF. The CDR3 coding sequence is TGTGCCAGCAGCCCCCCCACAGCCTACGAGCAGTACTTC.

This chain links TRBV20-1 with TRBJ1-6, with 7 bases lining up with TRBD1. There are 15 residues in the CDR3. Germline CDR1 and CDR2: DFQATT and SNEGSKA (reference sequence). With V trimmed by 1 base and J by 6 bases, 6 bases remained unmatched. The CDR3 coding sequence is TGCAGTGCTAGAGTTACAGGGGAAGGTAATTCACCCCTCCACTTT. It encodes CSARVTGEGNSPLHF.

The V call is TRBV7-2, the J call TRBJ2-3; D remains ambiguous. This CDR3 is 13 amino acids long. V lost 2 bases and J 5 bases, leaving 8 bases between the germline ends. Germline V gene data show CDR1 as SGHTA and CDR2 as FQGNSA. The chain's CDR3 is CASSLNMLDTQYF. For the CDR3, the DNA is TGTGCCAGCAGCTTAAATATGTTAGATACGCAGTATTTT.

The chain links TRBV7-6 to TRBJ1-1; D ambiguous. The germline CDR1 and CDR2 sequences are SGHVS and FNYEAQ. CDR3 length equals 12 residues. Trimming shortened V by 5 bases and J by 11 bases, and 15 bases separated the two germline ends. The CDR3: CASSPLGGQAFF. The CDR3 nucleotides read TGTGCCAGCAGCCCGTTGGGTGGGCAGGCTTTCTTT.

This clonotype appeared a few times. V and J are TRBV28 and TRBJ2-4, with D hard to call. Germline CDR1 is MDHEN and CDR2 is SYDVKM. V was pared by 7 bases and J by 6 bases, with 13 bases between. The CDR3 sequence is 13 residues long. CDR3 sequence reads: CASKDPLRNIQYF. CDR3 DNA sequence: TGTGCCAGCAAAGACCCCCTCAGAAACATTCAGTACTTC.

In regard to this clonotype: A much larger clone lies a single base off, so this may be a read error. The chain combines TRBV7-2 with TRBJ2-2; 15 positions match TRBD2. The V gene end was trimmed by 5 bases and the J gene end by 4 bases; junction bases not matched to a gene: 8. The germline gives CDR1 SGHTA, CDR2 FQGNSA. The length of the CDR3 is 18 residues. The CDR3 region has the DNA TGTGCCAGCAGCAGTGGACTAGCGGGGGGGAGAGGCACCGGGGAGCTGTTTTTT. Residues: CASSSGLAGGRGTGELFF.

The chain joins TRBV7-8 to TRBJ2-7; TRBD2 aligns across 8 bases. Unmatched junction bases numbered 15, after V lost 3 bases and J lost 5 bases. The CDR3 has 17 residues. Looked up from germline, CDR1 is SGHVS and CDR2 is FQNEAQ. This chain's CDR3 is CASSFNLAGGPPDEQYF. The CDR3 DNA follows: TGTGCCAGCAGCTTTAATTTGGCGGGAGGACCTCCGGACGAGCAGTACTTC.

This clonotype occurred many times. This chain links TRBV6-1 with TRBJ2-1, with D perhaps TRBD1 or TRBD2 (5 bases each). Deletions cut 5 bases from V and 0 bases from J, with 14 bases between. CDR1 and CDR2 from the germline V gene are MNHNS and SASEGT. The CDR3 length is 16 residues. CDR3 sequence (DNA): TGTGCCAGCAGTACCCTTGGGGGTAGCTCCTACAATGAGCAGTTCTTC. Translated, it gives CASSTLGGSSYNEQFF.

The chain couples TRBV7-6 to TRBJ2-5, with TRBD2 identical over 13 bases. This CDR3 contains 16 residues. CDR1 is SGHVS, CDR2 FNYEAQ, per germline. V gave up 5 bases and J gave up 5 bases; unmatched junction bases: 8. The CDR3 loop reads CASSLGLAGAGETQYF. The CDR3 region has the DNA TGTGCCAGCAGCCTCGGACTAGCGGGGGCGGGGGAGACCCAGTACTTC.

This clonotype was seen a handful of times. The V and J genes are TRBV5-4 and TRBJ2-1; 15 nucleotides match TRBD2. CDR1 and CDR2 from the germline V gene are SGHNT and YYREEE (reference sequence). This CDR3 is 19 amino acids long. Trimming took 2 bases from V and 0 from J; bases not matched to a gene: 6. Written as DNA, the CDR3 is TGTGCCAGCAGCTTACCGGGACTAGCGGGGGGCAGCTCCTACAATGAGCAGTTCTTC. As protein: CASSLPGLAGGSSYNEQFF. Using reference TRBV5-4 and TRBJ2-1 for the parts outside the CDR3, the full variable domain is ETGVTQSPTHLIKTRGQQVTLRCSSQSGHNTVSWYQQALGQGPQFIFQYYREEENGRGNFPPRFSGLQFPNYSSELNVNALELDDSALYLCASSLPGLAGGSSYNEQFFGPGTRLTVL.

V usage is TRBV10-3 and J usage is TRBJ1-1; a weak D match, TRBD1 (5 bases). V was clipped by 7 bases and J by 11 bases, with 17 bases between them. Germline loops: CDR1 ENHRY, CDR2 SYGVKD. The CDR3 runs to 12 residues. CDR3 nucleotide sequence: TGTGCCATCACCGAAGGTCAGGGTGAGGCTTTCTTT. Translation gives CAITEGQGEAFF.

This chain links TRBV5-1 with TRBJ1-6, with D tentatively TRBD1 (5 bases). The CDR3 is 14 residues long. V lost 0 bases and J 10 bases, leaving 11 bases between the germline ends. Germline CDR1 SGHRS, CDR2 YFSETQ. CDR3 DNA sequence: TGCGCCAGCAGCTTGGCGGGGCTGGGGTCACCCCTCCACTTT. This encodes CASSLAGLGSPLHF.

This clonotype was recorded a few times. The J gene is TRBJ1-5, the V gene TRBV4-1; D gene unclear. This CDR3 is 22 amino acids long. Germline loops: CDR1 MGHRA, CDR2 YSYEKL. The V and J ends lost 0 bases and 7 bases respectively, with 34 bases between them. The CDR3 sequence: CASSQDLWVSSANWVGIQPQHF. CDR3 nucleotide sequence: TGCGCCAGCAGCCAAGATCTGTGGGTTTCCTCGGCGAACTGGGTTGGGATCCAGCCCCAGCATTTT.

The chain combines TRBV12-3 or TRBV12-4 with TRBJ1-1; D gene unclear. This CDR3 spans 14 amino acids. Between the trimmed V and J ends, which lost 3 bases and 6 bases, there was a span of 14 bases. This CDR3 reads CASSFLWTKAEAFF. As DNA, the CDR3 is TGTGCCAGCAGTTTTTTATGGACGAAGGCTGAAGCTTTCTTT.

V is TRBV7-3 and J is TRBJ2-1; TRBD2 matches 7 bases. CDR3 length equals 14 residues. V shed 1 base and J 8 bases; nucleotides not matched to a gene: 5. Germline assignment: CDR1 SGHTA and CDR2 FQGTGA. In DNA form, the CDR3 reads TGTGCCAGCAGCTTAAGGGCCACTAGCGATGAGCAGTTCTTC. Residues: CASSLRATSDEQFF.

The genes are TRBV27 and TRBJ1-1; a weak D match, TRBD1 (5 bases). The V gene's germline CDR1 is MNHEY and CDR2 SMNVEV (reference sequence). The CDR3 totals 12 residues. The V end lost 8 bases, the J end lost 4 bases, and 11 bases lay between the germline ends. CDR3: CASGLGATEAFF. DNA of the CDR3: TGTGCCAGCGGCCTCGGGGCCACTGAAGCTTTCTTT.

Many counts were recorded for this clonotype. The CDR3 nucleotides are TGTGCCAGCACCGTTGGGGGGGGTTCCAAAAACATTCAGTACTTC. Protein sequence: CASTVGGGSKNIQYF. The chain is built from TRBV7-2 and TRBJ2-4; 7 bases map to TRBD2. The CDR3 totals 15 residues. The V gene end was trimmed by 7 bases and the J gene end by 2 bases; junction bases not matched to a gene: 8. Germline V gene sequence: CDR1 SGHTA, CDR2 FQGNSA.

This clonotype was counted only a few times. The V gene is TRBV7-9, the J gene TRBJ2-7; D assignment may be TRBD1 or TRBD2 (6 bases each). Germline V gene data show CDR1 as SEHNR and CDR2 as FQNEAQ (reference sequence). V gave up 3 bases and J gave up 5 bases, with 14 bases separating them. The CDR3 sequence is 14 residues long. The CDR3 DNA reads as TGTGCCAGCAGCTTCCACGGGGGCCTGGACGAGCAGTACTTC. This sequence encodes CASSFHGGLDEQYF. Complete variable domain (other parts from reference TRBV7-9 and TRBJ2-7): DTGVSQNPRHKITKRGQNVTFRCDPISEHNRLYWYRQTLGQGPEFLTYFQNEAQLEKSRLLSDRFSAERPKGSFSTLEIQRTEQGDSAMYLCASSFHGGLDEQYFGPGTRLTVT.

This clonotype showed up just a few times. This chain joins TRBV9 and TRBJ2-3, with 9 positions matching TRBD2. With 0 bases clipped from V and 2 bases from J, the junction kept 10 bases outside the gene matches. This CDR3 has 18 residues. Germline CDR1 and CDR2: SGDLS and YYNGEE. This CDR3 is CASSVGKIAGAFTDTQYF. CDR3 in DNA: TGTGCCAGCAGCGTAGGGAAAATAGCGGGGGCCTTCACAGATACGCAGTATTTT. The full variable domain, rest sourced from reference TRBV9 and TRBJ2-3, is DSGVTQTPKHLITATGQRVTLRCSPRSGDLSVYWYQQSLDQGLQFLIQYYNGEERAKGNILERFSAQQFPDLHSELNLSSLELGDSALYFCASSVGKIAGAFTDTQYFGPGTRLTVL.

This clonotype was seen a few times. V is TRBV12-3 or TRBV12-4 and J is TRBJ1-1; D call uncertain. The CDR3 is 13 residues long. Trimming pared 5 bases from V and 7 bases from J, leaving 14 bases between. The CDR3 spells CASSVRGRVEAFF. In DNA, the CDR3 is TGTGCCAGCAGTGTACGGGGAAGGGTTGAAGCTTTCTTT.

The chain combines TRBV29-1 with TRBJ1-1; D is unresolved. In germline, CDR1 is SQVTM, CDR2 ANQGSEA. The CDR3 is 12 residues long. With 4 bases removed from V and 4 bases from J, the gap between germline ends came to 10 bases. CDR3 sequence (DNA): TGCAGCGTTGTTGGGAGCGTCACTGAAGCTTTCTTT. Translating gives CSVVGSVTEAFF. Full variable domain (rest looked up from reference TRBV29-1 and TRBJ1-1): SAVISQKPSRDICQRGTSLTIQCQVDSQVTMMFWYRQQPGQSLTLIATANQGSEATYESGFVIDKFPISRPNLTFSTLTVSNMSPEDSSIYLCSVVGSVTEAFFGQGTRLTVV.

Concerning this clonotype: One end of the junction is discordant with germline, which a read error may explain. V is TRBV7-9 and J is TRBJ2-3; 9 bases fit TRBD2. Germline lookup yields CDR1 SEHNR and CDR2 FQNEAQ (reference sequence). The CDR3 loop spans 19 amino acids. CDR3 amino acids: CASSSERMAGGPWTGTQYF. The CDR3 bases are TGTGCCAGCAGCTCCGAGAGGATGGCGGGAGGGCCGTGGACAGGTACGCAGTATTTT.